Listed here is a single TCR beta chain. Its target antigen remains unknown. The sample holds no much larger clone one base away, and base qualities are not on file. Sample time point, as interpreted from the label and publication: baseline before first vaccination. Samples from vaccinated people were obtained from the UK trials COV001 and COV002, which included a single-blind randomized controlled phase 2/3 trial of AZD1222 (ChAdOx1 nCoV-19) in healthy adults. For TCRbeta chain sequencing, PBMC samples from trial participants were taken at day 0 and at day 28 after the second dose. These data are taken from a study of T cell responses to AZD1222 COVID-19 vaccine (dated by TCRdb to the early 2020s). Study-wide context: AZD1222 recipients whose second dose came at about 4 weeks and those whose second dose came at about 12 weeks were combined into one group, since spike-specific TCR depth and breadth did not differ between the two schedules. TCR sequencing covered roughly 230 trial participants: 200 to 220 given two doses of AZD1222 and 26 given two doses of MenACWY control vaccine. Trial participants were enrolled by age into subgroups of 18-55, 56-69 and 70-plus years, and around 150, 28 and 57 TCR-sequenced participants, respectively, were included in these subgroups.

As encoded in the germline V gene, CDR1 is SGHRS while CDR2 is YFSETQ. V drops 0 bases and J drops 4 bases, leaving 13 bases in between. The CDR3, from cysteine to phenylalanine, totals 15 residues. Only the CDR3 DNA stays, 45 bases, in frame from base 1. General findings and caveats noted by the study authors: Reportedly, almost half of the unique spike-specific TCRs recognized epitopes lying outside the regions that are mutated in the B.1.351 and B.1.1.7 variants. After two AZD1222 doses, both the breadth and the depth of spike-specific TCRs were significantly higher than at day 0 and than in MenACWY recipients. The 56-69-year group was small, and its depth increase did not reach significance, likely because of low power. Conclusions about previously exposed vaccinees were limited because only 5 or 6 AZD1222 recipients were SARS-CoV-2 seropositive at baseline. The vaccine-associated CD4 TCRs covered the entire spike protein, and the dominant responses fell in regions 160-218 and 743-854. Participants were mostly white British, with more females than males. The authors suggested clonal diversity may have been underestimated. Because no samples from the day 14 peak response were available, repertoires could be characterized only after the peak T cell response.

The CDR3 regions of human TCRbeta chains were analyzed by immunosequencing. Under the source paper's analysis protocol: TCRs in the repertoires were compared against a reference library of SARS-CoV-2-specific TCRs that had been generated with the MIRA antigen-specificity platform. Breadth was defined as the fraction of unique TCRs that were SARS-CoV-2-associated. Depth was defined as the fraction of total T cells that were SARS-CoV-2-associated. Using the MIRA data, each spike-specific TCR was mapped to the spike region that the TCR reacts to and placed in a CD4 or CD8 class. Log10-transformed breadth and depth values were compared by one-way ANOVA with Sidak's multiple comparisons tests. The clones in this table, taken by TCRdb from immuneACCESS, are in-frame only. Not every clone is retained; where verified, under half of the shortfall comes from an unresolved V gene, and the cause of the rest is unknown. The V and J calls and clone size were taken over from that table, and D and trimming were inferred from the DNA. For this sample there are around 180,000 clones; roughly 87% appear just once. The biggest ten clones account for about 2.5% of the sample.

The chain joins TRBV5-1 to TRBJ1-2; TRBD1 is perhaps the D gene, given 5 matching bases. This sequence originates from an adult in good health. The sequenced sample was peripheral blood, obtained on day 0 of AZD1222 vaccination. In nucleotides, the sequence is TGCGCCAGCAGCTTGGCTGACAGCGGACTCTATGGCTACACCTTC. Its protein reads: CASSLADSGLYGYTF.